These 9 T cell receptor beta chains originate from one sample sequenced in a study of blood T cells in healthy people across ages. PCR was performed a second time for about 7 to 11 cycles using a sample-barcoded 5' primer and a J-beta primer mix. TCRdb recomputed calls from the 5' RACE reads with MiXCR, one row per CDR3 protein. The sample has 710,000 or so distinct CDR3 sequences, 22% seen once; the top ten hold around a fifth. The sample consisted of blood. Source of these receptors: a man in his sixties or seventies in good health.

J is TRBJ2-7 and V is TRBV10-3; TRBD1 agrees at 8 bases. The CDR3 length is 14 residues. V was clipped by 3 bases and J by 2 bases; unmatched bases: 3. Germline CDR1 and CDR2: ENHRY and SYGVKD. The CDR3 DNA follows: TGTGCCATCAGTGAAGGGACAGGAGCCTACGAGCAGTACTTC. It yields the protein CAISEGTGAYEQYF.

The V and J genes are TRBV27 and TRBJ1-5, with D possibly matching TRBD1 (5 bases). The CDR3 runs to 15 residues. The germline gives CDR1 MNHEY, CDR2 SMNVEV (reference sequence). V was cut by 4 bases and J by 2 bases, with 12 bases left in between. CDR3 DNA sequence: TGTGCCAGCAGTTCGAGGGGCTTGGGCAATCAGCCCCAGCATTTT. It is translated as CASSSRGLGNQPQHF.

CDR3 amino acids: CASSSEGQSENIQYF. DNA of the CDR3: TGTGCCAGCAGCTCGGAGGGTCAGTCGGAAAACATTCAGTACTTC. The genes are TRBV5-4 and TRBJ2-4, with a possible D match to TRBD2 (6 bases). V shed 3 bases and J shed 5 bases, with 15 bases lying between them. This CDR3 region has 15 residues. The germline V gene encodes CDR1 SGHNT and CDR2 YYREEE (reference sequence). Based on the CDR3 plus reference TRBV5-4 and TRBJ2-4, the full variable domain is ETGVTQSPTHLIKTRGQQVTLRCSSQSGHNTVSWYQQALGQGPQFIFQYYREEENGRGNFPPRFSGLQFPNYSSELNVNALELDDSALYLCASSSEGQSENIQYFGAGTRLSVL.

CDR3 sequence (DNA): TGTGCCGGGGGGGGGACTAATCAGCCCCAGCATTTT. Its translation: CAGGGTNQPQHF. The chain recombines TRBV19 with TRBJ1-5, with D perhaps matching TRBD1 (5 bases). Germline V gives CDR1 LNHDA, CDR2 SQIVND (reference sequence). The CDR3 loop spans 12 amino acids. Trimming removed 11 bases at V and 4 bases at J, with 12 bases between.

The sample holds a few counts of this clonotype. The chain has TRBV9 and TRBJ2-3; D is tentatively TRBD1 or TRBD2 (5 bases each). This CDR3 has 16 residues. The V gene's germline CDR1 is SGDLS and CDR2 YYNGEE. V gave up 0 bases and J gave up 3 bases, with 14 bases separating them. The CDR3 loop is CASSVAIGGLTDTQYF. The CDR3, as DNA: TGTGCCAGCAGCGTAGCAATTGGGGGTCTAACAGATACGCAGTATTTT.

This chain joins TRBV9 and TRBJ1-1; maybe TRBD1 (6 bases). The V end lost 2 bases, the J end lost 3 bases, and 8 bases lay between the germline ends. The CDR3 extends over 13 amino acids. Germline V gene sequence: CDR1 SGDLS, CDR2 YYNGEE. In DNA, the CDR3 is TGTGCCAGCAGCGTCGCAGGGGACACTGAAGCTTTCTTT. Translation gives CASSVAGDTEAFF.

The chain recombines TRBV20-1 with TRBJ2-1; maybe TRBD1 (6 bases). Germline assignment: CDR1 DFQATT and CDR2 SNEGSKA (reference sequence). The CDR3 runs to 14 residues. Between the trimmed V and J ends, which lost 0 bases and 8 bases, there was a span of 14 bases. The CDR3 spells CSARDRDMGYEQFF. The DNA for the CDR3 is TGCAGTGCTAGAGATCGGGACATGGGTTATGAGCAGTTCTTC.

This sequence joins TRBV6-1 and TRBJ2-1; unclear D gene. The CDR3 has 14 amino acids. Trimming stripped 6 bases from V and 2 bases from J, with 11 bases between. The V gene's germline CDR1 is MNHNS and CDR2 SASEGT. CDR3 DNA sequence: TGTGCCAGCAGAGACGCGTTGACCTACAATGAGCAGTTCTTC. It yields the protein CASRDALTYNEQFF.

In DNA, the CDR3 is TGTGCCAGCAGCTCCTCGGGACAGCGTACCTACGAGCAGTACTTC. This sequence encodes CASSSSGQRTYEQYF. This chain joins TRBV7-9 and TRBJ2-7; 7 bases are shared with TRBD1. Germline CDR1 and CDR2: SEHNR and FQNEAQ (reference sequence). V was pared by 4 bases and J by 2 bases, with 8 bases of the junction left unmatched. The CDR3 length is 15 residues.